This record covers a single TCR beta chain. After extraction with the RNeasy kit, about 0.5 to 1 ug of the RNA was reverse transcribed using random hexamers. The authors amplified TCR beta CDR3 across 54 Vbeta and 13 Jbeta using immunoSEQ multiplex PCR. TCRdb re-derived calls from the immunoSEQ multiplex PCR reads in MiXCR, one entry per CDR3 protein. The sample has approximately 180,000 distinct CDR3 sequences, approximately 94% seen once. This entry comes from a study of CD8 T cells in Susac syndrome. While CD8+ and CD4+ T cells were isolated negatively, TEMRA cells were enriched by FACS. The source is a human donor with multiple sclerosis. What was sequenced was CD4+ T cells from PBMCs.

CDR3: CASSAQLLAGAHEQYF. The CDR3 nucleotides read TGTGCCAGCAGCGCCCAATTACTAGCGGGAGCCCACGAGCAGTACTTC. The chain uses TRBV14 and TRBJ2-7; 11 bases align to TRBD2. The CDR3 has 16 amino acids. Germline CDR1 reads SGHDN; CDR2 reads FVKESK. Unmatched junction bases numbered 11, after V lost 5 bases and J lost 5 bases. Full variable domain (outside the CDR3, taken from reference TRBV14 and TRBJ2-7): EAGVTQFPSHSVIEKGQTVTLRCDPISGHDNLYWYRRVMGKEIKFLLHFVKESKQDESGMPNNRFLAERTGGTYSTLKVQPAELEDSGVYFCASSAQLLAGAHEQYFGPGTRLTVT.